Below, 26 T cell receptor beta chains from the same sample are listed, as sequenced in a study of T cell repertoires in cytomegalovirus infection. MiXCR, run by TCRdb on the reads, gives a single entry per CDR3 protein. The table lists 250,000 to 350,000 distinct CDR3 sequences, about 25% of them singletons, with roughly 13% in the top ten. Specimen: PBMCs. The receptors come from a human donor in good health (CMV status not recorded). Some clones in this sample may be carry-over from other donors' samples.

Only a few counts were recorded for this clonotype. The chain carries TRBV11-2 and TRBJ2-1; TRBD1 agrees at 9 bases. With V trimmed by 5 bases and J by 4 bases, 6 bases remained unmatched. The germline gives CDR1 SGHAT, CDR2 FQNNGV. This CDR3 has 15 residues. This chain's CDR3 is CASSLNRGLYNEQFF. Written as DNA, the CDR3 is TGTGCCAGCAGCCTTAACAGGGGGCTGTACAATGAGCAGTTCTTC.

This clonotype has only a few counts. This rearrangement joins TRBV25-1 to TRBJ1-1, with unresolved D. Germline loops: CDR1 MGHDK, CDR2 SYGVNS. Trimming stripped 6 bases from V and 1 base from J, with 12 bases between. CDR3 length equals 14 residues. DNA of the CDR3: TGTGCCAGCAGACTGGACGGAGAGAACACTGAAGCTTTCTTT. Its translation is CASRLDGENTEAFF.

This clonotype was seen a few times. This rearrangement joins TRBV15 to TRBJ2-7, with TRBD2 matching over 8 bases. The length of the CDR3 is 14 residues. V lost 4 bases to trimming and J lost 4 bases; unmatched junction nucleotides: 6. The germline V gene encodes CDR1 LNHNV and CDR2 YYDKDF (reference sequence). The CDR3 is CATSISGNLYEQYF. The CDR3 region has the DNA TGTGCCACCAGCATTAGCGGGAACTTATACGAGCAGTACTTC.

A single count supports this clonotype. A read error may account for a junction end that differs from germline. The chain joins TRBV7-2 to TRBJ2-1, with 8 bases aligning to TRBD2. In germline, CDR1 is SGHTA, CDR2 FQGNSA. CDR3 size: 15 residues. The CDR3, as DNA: TGTGCCAGCAGCTTAACTAGCGGTTCCTACAATGAGCAGTTATTC. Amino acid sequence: CASSLTSGSYNEQLF.

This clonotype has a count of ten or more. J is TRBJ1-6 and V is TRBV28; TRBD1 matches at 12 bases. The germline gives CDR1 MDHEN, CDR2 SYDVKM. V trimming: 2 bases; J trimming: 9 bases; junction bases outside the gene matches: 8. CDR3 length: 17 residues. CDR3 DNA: TGTGCCAGCAGTTTACAATCCGGGACAGGGGGCGGTTCACCCCTCCACTTT. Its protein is CASSLQSGTGGGSPLHF.

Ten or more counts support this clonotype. CDR3 coding DNA: TGTGCCAGCAGCGCCTTTTGGGGGACCCCGAGCGGGGAGCTGTTTTTT. This gives the protein CASSAFWGTPSGELFF. The J gene is TRBJ2-2, the V gene TRBV7-2; D may correspond to TRBD1 or TRBD2 (5 bases each). CDR1 SGHTA and CDR2 FQGNSA come from the germline V gene. The CDR3 runs 16 residues. The V and J ends lost 5 bases and 7 bases respectively, with 20 bases between them.

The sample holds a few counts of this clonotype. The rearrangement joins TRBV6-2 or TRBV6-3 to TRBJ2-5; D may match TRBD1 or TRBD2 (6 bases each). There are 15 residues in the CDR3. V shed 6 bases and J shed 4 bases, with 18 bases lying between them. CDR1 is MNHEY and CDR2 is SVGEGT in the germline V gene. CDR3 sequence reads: CASRPPGAQGETQYF. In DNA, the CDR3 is TGTGCCAGCAGACCTCCGGGGGCACAGGGAGAGACCCAGTACTTC.

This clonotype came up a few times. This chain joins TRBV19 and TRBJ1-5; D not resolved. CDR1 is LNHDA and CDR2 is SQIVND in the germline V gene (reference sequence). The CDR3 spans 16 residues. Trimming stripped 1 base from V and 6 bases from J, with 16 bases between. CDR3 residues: CASSIVGVSRSQPQHF. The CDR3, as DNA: TGTGCCAGTAGTATAGTCGGGGTAAGCCGGAGTCAGCCCCAGCATTTT.

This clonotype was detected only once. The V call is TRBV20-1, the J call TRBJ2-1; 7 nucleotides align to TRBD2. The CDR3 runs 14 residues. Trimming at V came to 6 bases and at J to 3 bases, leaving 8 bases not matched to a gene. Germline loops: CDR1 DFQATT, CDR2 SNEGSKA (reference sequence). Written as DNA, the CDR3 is TGCAGTGCCATAACGGGAGGACGCTACAATGAGCAGTTCTTC. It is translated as CSAITGGRYNEQFF.

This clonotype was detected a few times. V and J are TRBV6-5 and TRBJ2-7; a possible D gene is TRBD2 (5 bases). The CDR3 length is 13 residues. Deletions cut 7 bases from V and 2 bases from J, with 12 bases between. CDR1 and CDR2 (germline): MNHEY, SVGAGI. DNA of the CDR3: TGTGCCAGCATGCTACTAGGTACCTACGAGCAGTACTTC. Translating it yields CASMLLGTYEQYF.

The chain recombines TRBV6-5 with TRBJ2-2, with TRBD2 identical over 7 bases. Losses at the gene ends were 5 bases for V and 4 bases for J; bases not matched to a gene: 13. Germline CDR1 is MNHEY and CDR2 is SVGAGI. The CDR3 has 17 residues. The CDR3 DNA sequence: TGTGCCAGCAGTGTCAATGAAGCGGGGCCAGGCACCGGGGAGCTGTTTTTT. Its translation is CASSVNEAGPGTGELFF.

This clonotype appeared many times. This CDR3 is CASSLQGQGRTDTQYF. The CDR3 DNA reads as TGTGCCAGCAGCCTACAGGGACAGGGGCGCACAGATACGCAGTATTTT. The chain links TRBV7-2 to TRBJ2-3, with 10 bases matching TRBD1. Trimming took 5 bases from V and 1 from J; bases not matched to a gene: 6. This CDR3 region has 16 residues. Germline lookup yields CDR1 SGHTA and CDR2 FQGNSA.

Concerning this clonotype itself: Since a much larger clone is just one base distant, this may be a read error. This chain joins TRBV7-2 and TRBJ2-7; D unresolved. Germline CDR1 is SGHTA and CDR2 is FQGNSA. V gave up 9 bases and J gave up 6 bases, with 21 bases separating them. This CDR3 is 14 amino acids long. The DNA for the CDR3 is TGTGCCAGAAGCCTACAGCCGGAATGGGGCGAGCAGTACTTC. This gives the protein CARSLQPEWGEQYF.

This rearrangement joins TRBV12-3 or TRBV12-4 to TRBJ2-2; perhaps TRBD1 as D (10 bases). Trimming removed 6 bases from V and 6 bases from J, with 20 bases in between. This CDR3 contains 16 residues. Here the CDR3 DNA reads TGTGCCAGCAGGCGGGGGGGGACAGGGGCCGCCGGGGAGCTGTTTTTT. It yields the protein CASRRGGTGAAGELFF.

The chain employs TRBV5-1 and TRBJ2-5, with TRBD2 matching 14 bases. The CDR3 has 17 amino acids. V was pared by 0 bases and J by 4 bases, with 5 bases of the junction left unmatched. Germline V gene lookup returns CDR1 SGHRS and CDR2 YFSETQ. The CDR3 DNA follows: TGCGCCAGCAGCTTGGCCGGGACTAGCGGGGGTTTAGAGACCCAGTACTTC. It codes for CASSLAGTSGGLETQYF.

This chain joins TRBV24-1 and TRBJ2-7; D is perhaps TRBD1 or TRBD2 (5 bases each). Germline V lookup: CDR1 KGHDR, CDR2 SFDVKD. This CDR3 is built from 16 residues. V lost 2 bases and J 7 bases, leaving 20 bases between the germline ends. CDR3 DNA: TGTGCCACCAGTGATTCTACCGGGACGGAGCTACGAGAGCAGTACTTC. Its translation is CATSDSTGTELREQYF.

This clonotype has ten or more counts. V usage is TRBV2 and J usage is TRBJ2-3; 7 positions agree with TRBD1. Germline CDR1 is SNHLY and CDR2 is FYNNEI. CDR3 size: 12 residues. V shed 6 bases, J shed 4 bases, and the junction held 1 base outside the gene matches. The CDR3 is CASRDRSDTQYF. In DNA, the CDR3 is TGTGCCAGCAGGGACAGGTCAGATACGCAGTATTTT.

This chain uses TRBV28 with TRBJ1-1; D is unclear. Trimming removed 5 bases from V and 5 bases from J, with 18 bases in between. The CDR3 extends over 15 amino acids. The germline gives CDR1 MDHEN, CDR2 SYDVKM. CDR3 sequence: CASSERRAGGTEAFF. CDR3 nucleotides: TGTGCCAGCAGTGAAAGGAGGGCGGGAGGGACTGAAGCTTTCTTT.

Written as DNA, the CDR3 is TGCAGTGCAAACGGACTAGCGGGAATCAATGAGCAGTTCTTC. Translating it yields CSANGLAGINEQFF. The chain couples TRBV20-1 to TRBJ2-1; 12 bases fit TRBD2. The CDR3 loop spans 14 amino acids. Trimming cost V 6 bases and J 6 bases; bases outside gene matches: 6. CDR1 and CDR2 from the germline V gene are DFQATT and SNEGSKA (reference sequence).

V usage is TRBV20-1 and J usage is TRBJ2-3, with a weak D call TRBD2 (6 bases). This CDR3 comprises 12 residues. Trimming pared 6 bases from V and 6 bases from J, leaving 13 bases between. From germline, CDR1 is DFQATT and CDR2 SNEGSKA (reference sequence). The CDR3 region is CSAPGSRDTQYF. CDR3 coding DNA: TGCAGTGCCCCCGGGAGTCGCGATACGCAGTATTTT.

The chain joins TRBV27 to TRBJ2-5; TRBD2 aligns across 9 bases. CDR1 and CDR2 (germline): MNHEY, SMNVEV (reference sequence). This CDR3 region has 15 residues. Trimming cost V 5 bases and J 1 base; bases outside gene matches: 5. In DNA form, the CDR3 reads TGTGCCAGCAGTCCCCGGACTAGCGCCCAAGAGACCCAGTACTTC. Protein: CASSPRTSAQETQYF.

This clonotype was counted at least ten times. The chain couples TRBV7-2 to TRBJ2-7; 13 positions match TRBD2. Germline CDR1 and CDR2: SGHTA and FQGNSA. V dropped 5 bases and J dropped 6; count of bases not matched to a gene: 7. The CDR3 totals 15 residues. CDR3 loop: CASSRRTSGSIEQYF. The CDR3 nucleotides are TGTGCCAGCAGCCGTCGGACTAGCGGGAGTATCGAGCAGTACTTC.

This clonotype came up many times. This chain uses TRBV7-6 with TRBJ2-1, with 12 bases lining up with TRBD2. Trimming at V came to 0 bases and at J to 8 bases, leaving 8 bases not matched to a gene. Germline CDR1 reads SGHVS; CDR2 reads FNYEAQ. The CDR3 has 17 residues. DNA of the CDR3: TGTGCCAGCAGCTTAGCTGCGACTAGCGGGAGTTCAGATGAGCAGTTCTTC. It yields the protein CASSLAATSGSSDEQFF. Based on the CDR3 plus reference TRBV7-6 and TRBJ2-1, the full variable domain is GAGVSQSPRYKVTKRGQDVALRCDPISGHVSLYWYRQALGQGPEFLTYFNYEAQQDKSGLPNDRFSAERPEGSISTLTIQRTEQRDSAMYRCASSLAATSGSSDEQFFGPGTRLTVL.

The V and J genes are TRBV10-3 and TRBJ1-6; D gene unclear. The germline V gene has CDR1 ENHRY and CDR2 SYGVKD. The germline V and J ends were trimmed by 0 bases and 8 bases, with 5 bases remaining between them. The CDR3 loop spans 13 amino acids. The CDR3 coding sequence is TGTGCCATCAGTGAGTCCCGGGATTCACCCCTCCACTTT. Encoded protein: CAISESRDSPLHF.

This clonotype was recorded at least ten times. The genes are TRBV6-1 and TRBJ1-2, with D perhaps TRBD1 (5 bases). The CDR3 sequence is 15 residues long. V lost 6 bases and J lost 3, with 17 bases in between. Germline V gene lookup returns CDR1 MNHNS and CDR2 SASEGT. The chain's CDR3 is CASRVTDRFYYGYTF. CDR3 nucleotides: TGTGCCAGCAGGGTGACAGACAGATTCTACTATGGCTACACCTTC.

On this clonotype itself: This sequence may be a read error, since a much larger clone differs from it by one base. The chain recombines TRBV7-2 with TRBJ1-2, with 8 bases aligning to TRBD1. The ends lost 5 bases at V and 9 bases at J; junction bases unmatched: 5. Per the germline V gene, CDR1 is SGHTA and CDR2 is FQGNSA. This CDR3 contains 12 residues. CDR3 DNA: TGTGCCAGCAGCGGACAGGGATTATGCTACACCTTC. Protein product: CASSGQGLCYTF.